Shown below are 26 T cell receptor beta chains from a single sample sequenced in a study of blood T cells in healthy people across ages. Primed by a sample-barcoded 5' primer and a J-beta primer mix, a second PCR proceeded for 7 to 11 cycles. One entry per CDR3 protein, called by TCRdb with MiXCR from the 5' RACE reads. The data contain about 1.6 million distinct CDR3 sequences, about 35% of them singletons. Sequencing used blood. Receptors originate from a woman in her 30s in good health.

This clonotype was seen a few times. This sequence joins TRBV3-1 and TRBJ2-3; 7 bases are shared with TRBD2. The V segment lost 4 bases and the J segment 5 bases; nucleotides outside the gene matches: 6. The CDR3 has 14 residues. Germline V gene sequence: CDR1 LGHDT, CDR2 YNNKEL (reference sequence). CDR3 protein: CASSRRAGEDTQYF. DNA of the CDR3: TGTGCCAGCAGCCGTCGCGCGGGGGAAGATACGCAGTATTTT.

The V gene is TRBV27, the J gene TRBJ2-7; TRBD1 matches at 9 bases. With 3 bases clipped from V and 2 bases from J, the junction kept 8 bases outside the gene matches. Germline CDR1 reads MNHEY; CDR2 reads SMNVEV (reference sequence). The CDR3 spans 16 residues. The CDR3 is CASSFHAGQGPYEQYF. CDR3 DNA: TGTGCCAGCAGTTTTCATGCGGGACAGGGACCCTACGAGCAGTACTTC.

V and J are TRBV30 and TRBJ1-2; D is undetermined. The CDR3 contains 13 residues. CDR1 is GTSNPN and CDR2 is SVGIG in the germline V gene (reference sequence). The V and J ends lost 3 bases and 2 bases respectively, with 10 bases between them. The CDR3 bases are TGTGCCTGGAGCGATGGAGCAAACTATGGCTACACCTTC. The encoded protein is CAWSDGANYGYTF.

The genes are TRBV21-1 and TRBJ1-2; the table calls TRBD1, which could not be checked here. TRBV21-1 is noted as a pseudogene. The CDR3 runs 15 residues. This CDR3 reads CASSKNQGAPSGYTF. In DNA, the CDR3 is TGTGCCAGCAGCAAAAATCAGGGGGCACCAAGTGGCTACACCTTC.

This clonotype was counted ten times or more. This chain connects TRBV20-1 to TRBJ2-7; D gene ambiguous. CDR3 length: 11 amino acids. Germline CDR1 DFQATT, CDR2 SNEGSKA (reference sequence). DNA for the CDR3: TGCAGCGCCTCGACATCTTACGAGCAGTACTTC. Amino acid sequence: CSASTSYEQYF.

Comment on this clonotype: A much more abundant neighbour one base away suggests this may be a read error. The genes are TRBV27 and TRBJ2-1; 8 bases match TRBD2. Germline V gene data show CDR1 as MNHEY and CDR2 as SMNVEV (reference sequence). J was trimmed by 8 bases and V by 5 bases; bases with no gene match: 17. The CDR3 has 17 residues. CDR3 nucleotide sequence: TGTGCCAGCAGTCCATATCCCCGGACTAGCTTAGGCGATGAGCAGTTCTTC. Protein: CASSPYPRTSLGDEQFF.

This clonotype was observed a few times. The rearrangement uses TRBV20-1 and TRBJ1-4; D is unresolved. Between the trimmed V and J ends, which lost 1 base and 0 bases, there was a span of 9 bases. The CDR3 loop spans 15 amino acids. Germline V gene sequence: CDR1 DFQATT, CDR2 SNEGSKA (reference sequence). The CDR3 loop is CSARGSLSTNEKLFF. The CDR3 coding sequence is TGCAGTGCTAGAGGCTCACTTTCAACTAATGAAAAACTGTTTTTT.

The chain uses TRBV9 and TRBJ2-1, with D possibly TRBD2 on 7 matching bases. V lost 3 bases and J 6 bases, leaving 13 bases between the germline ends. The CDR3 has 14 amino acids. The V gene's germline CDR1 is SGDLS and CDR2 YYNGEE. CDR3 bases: TGTGCCAGCAGCGCGAGGGGGGGCGTCAATGAGCAGTTCTTC. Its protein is CASSARGGVNEQFF. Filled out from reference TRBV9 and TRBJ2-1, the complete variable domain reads DSGVTQTPKHLITATGQRVTLRCSPRSGDLSVYWYQQSLDQGLQFLIQYYNGEERAKGNILERFSAQQFPDLHSELNLSSLELGDSALYFCASSARGGVNEQFFGPGTRLTVL.

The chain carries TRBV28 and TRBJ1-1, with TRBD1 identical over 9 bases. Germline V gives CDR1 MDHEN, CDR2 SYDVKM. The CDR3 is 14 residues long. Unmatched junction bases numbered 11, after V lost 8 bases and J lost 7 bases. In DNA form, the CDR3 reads TGTGCCAGCTTCATCCCGGGACAGGGCGTTGAAGCTTTCTTT. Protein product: CASFIPGQGVEAFF.

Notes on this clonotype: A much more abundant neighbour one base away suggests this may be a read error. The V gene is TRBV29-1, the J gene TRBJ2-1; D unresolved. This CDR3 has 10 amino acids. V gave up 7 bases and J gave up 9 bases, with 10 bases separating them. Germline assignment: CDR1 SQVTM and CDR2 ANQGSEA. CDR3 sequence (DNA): TGCAGCGGGGCCCACAGTGAGCAGTTCTTC. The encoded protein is CSGAHSEQFF.

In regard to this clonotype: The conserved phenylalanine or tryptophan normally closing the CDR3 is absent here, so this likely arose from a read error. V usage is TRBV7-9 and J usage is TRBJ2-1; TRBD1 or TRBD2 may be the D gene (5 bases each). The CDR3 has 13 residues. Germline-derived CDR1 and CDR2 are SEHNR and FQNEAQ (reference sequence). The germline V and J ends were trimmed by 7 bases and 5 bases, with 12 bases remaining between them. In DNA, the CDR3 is TGTGCCAGCAACAGTCAGGGAGACAATGAGCAGTTCTTA. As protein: CASNSQGDNEQFL.

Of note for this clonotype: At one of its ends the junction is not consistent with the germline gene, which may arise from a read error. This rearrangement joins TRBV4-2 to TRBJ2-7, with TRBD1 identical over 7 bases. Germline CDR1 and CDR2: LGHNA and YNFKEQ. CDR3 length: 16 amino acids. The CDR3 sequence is CASSQVGAGGAYEQCF. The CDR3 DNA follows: TGTGCCAGCAGCCAAGTTGGGGCAGGGGGAGCCTACGAGCAGTGCTTC.

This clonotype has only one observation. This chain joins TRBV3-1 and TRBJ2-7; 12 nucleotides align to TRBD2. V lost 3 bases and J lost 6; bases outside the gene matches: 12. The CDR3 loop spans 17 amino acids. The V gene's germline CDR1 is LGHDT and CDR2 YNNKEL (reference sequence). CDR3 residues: CASSQRMTSGGLGEQYF. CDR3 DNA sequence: TGTGCCAGCAGCCAGAGAATGACTAGCGGGGGTTTGGGCGAGCAGTACTTC.

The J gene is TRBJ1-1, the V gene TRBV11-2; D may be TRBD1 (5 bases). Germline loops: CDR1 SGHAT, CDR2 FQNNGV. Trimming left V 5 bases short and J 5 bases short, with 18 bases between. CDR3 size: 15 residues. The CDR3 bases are TGTGCCAGCAGCCGATACCGGGACCACGGTACTGAAGCTTTCTTT. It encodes CASSRYRDHGTEAFF.

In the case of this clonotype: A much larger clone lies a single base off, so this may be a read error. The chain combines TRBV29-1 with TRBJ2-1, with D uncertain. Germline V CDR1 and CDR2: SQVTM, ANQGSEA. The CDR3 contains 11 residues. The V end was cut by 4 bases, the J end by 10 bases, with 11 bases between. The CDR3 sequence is CSVADNYEQFF. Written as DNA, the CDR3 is TGCAGCGTTGCCGACAACTACGAGCAGTTCTTC.

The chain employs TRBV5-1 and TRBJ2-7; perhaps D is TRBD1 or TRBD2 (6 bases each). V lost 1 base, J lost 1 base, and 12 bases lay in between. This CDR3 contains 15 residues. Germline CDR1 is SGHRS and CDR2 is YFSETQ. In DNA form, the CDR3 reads TGCGCCAGCAGCTTGATGGGGGGCCCTTCCTACGAGCAGTACTTC. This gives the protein CASSLMGGPSYEQYF. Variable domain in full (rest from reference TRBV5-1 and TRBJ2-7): KAGVTQTPRYLIKTRGQQVTLSCSPISGHRSVSWYQQTPGQGLQFLFEYFSETQRNKGNFPGRFSGRQFSNSRSEMNVSTLELGDSALYLCASSLMGGPSYEQYFGPGTRLTVT.

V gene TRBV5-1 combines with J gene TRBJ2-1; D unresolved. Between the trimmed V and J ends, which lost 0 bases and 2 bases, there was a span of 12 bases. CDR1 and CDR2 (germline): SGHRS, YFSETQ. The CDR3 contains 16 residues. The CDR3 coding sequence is TGCGCCAGCAGCTTGGCCGCGACTTCTACCTACAATGAGCAGTTCTTC. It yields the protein CASSLAATSTYNEQFF.

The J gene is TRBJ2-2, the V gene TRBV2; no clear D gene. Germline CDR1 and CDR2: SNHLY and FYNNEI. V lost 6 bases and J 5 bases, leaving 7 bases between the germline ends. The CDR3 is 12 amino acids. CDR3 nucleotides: TGTGCCAGCAGGGCGGATACCGGGGAGCTGTTTTTT. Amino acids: CASRADTGELFF.

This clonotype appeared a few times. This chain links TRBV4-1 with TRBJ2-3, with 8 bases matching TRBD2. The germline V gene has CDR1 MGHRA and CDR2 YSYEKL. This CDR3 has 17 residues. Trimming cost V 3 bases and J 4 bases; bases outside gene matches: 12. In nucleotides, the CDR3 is TGCGCCAGCAGCCATGAACCCTTAGCGGGATTATCAGATACGCAGTATTTT. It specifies CASSHEPLAGLSDTQYF.

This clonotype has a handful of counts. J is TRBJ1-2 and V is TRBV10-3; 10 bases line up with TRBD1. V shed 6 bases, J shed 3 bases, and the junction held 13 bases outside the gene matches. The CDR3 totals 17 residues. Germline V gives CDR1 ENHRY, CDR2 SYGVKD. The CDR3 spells CAIRADRGPPGDYGYTF. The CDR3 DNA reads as TGTGCCATCAGAGCAGACAGGGGGCCCCCCGGGGACTATGGCTACACCTTC.

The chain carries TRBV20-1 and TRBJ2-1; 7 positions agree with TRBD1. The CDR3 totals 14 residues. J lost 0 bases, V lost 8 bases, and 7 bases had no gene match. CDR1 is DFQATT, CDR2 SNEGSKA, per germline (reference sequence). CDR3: CSTGAASSYNEQFF. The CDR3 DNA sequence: TGCAGTACAGGGGCCGCGAGCTCCTACAATGAGCAGTTCTTC.

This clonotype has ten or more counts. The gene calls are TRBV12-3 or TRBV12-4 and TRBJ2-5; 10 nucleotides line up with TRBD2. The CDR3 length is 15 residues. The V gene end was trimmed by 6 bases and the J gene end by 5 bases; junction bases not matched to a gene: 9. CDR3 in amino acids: CASSSLAGAGETQYF. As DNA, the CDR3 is TGTGCCAGCAGCTCCCTAGCGGGAGCGGGGGAGACCCAGTACTTC.

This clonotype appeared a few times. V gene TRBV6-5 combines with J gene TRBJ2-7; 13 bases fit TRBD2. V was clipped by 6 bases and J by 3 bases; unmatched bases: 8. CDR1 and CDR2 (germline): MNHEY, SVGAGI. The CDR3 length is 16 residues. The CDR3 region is CASSQGLAGDYYEQYF. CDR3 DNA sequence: TGTGCCAGCAGCCAAGGACTAGCGGGGGATTACTACGAGCAGTACTTC.

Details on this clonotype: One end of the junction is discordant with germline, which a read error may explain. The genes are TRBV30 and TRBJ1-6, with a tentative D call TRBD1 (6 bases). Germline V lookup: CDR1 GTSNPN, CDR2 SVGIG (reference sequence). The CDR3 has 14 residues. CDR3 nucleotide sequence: TGTGCCTGGAGTAGGACAGCCGCTTCTTCACCCCTCCATTTT. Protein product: CAWSRTAASSPLHF.

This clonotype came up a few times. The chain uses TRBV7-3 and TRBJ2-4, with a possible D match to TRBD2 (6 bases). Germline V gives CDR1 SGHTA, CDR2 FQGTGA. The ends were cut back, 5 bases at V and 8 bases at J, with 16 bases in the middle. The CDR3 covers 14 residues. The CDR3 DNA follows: TGTGCCAGCAGCCTGACGGCGGGGAATCACATTCAGTACTTC. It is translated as CASSLTAGNHIQYF.

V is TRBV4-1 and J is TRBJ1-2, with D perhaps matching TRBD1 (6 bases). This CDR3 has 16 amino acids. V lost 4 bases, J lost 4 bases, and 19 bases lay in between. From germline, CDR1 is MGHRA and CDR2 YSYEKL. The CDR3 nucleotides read TGCGCCAGCAGCCGGGGGCCCGGGGTATTGAGCTATGGCTACACCTTC. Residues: CASSRGPGVLSYGYTF.